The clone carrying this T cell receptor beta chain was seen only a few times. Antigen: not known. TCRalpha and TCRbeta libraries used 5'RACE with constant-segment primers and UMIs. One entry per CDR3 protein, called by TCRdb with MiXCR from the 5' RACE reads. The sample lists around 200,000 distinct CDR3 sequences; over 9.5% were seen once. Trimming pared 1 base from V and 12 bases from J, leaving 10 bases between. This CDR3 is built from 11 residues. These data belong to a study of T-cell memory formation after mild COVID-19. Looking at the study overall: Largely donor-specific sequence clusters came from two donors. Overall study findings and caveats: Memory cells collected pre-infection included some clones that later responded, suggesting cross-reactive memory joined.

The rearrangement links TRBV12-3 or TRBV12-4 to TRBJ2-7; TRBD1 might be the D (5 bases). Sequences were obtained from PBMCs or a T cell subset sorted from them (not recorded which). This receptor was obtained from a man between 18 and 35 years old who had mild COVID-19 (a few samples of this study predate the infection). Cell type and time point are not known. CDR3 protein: CASSLGTKTYF. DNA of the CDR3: TGTGCCAGCAGTTTAGGGACAAAGACGTACTTC.